The 26 T cell receptor beta chains below were found in one sample sequenced in a study of cytomegalovirus exposure and HLA in healthy donors. It was with 60 Vbeta and 13 Jbeta primers that the PCR ran. The protocol was immunoSEQ multiplex PCR, while the TCRdb copy is restricted to in-frame clones and leaves out a portion. This sample has just over 200,000 clones, with roughly 80% found just once. The material sequenced was PBMCs. These receptors came from a middle-aged woman in good health and CMV-seronegative.

The chain carries TRBV25-1 and TRBJ2-2, with TRBD2 matching 10 bases. V dropped 6 bases and J dropped 2; count of bases not matched to a gene: 6. CDR1 MGHDK and CDR2 SYGVNS come from the germline V gene. The CDR3 covers 16 residues. CDR3 region: CASSGLAVINTGELFF. CDR3 sequence (DNA): TGTGCCAGCAGCGGACTAGCGGTTATCAACACCGGGGAGCTGTTTTTT.

The chain joins TRBV6-6 to TRBJ1-2; D remains ambiguous. The germline V gene encodes CDR1 MNHNY and CDR2 SVGAGI (reference sequence). Trimming shortened V by 4 bases and J by 3 bases, and 12 bases separated the two germline ends. The CDR3 consists of 14 residues. The CDR3 sequence is CASSFDDTDYGYTF. CDR3 coding DNA: TGTGCCAGCAGTTTCGACGACACGGACTATGGCTACACCTTC.

V usage is TRBV13 and J usage is TRBJ2-2; TRBD1 matches at 7 bases. With V trimmed by 3 bases and J by 4 bases, 5 bases remained unmatched. The length of the CDR3 is 15 residues. Germline assignment: CDR1 PRHDT and CDR2 FYEKMQ (reference sequence). CDR3 residues: CASSFTTGTTGELFF. The CDR3 DNA is TGTGCCAGCAGCTTTACGACAGGGACCACCGGGGAGCTGTTTTTT.

This clone has only one observation. The V gene is TRBV28, the J gene TRBJ1-2; D may be TRBD1 (6 bases). CDR1 and CDR2 from the germline V gene are MDHEN and SYDVKM. CDR3 size: 14 residues. The V and J ends lost 3 bases and 5 bases respectively, with 13 bases between them. The CDR3 DNA reads as TGTGCCAGCAGTTTGGTAGGACAGCAATATGGCTACACCTTC. Amino acids: CASSLVGQQYGYTF.

The V call is TRBV6-5, the J call TRBJ2-5; 7 bases fit TRBD2. Losses at the gene ends were 6 bases for V and 5 bases for J; bases not matched to a gene: 12. CDR1 and CDR2 from the germline V gene are MNHEY and SVGAGI. This CDR3 is 15 amino acids long. CDR3 region: CASRPIQGLRETQYF. As DNA, the CDR3 is TGTGCCAGCAGACCCATCCAGGGACTAAGGGAGACCCAGTACTTC.

The chain employs TRBV5-1 and TRBJ2-2; D remains unclear. CDR3 length: 12 amino acids. Trimming stripped 4 bases from V and 6 bases from J, with 7 bases between. Germline CDR1 SGHRS, CDR2 YFSETQ. The CDR3 sequence is CASSKASGELFF. CDR3 sequence (DNA): TGCGCCAGCAGCAAAGCGTCCGGGGAGCTGTTTTTT. The complete variable domain, with remaining parts taken from reference TRBV5-1 and TRBJ2-2, reads KAGVTQTPRYLIKTRGQQVTLSCSPISGHRSVSWYQQTPGQGLQFLFEYFSETQRNKGNFPGRFSGRQFSNSRSEMNVSTLELGDSALYLCASSKASGELFFGEGSRLTVL.

The chain combines TRBV10-2 with TRBJ1-5, with unresolved D. The V end lost 3 bases, the J end lost 6 bases, and 12 bases lay between the germline ends. The germline CDR1 and CDR2 sequences are WSHSY and SAAADI. This CDR3 spans 14 amino acids. CDR3 loop: CASSDPTVSQPQHF. DNA for the CDR3: TGCGCCAGCAGTGATCCAACAGTCAGTCAGCCCCAGCATTTT.

The chain employs TRBV11-2 and TRBJ2-3, with no clear D. Germline assignment: CDR1 SGHAT and CDR2 FQNNGV. The V and J ends lost 3 bases and 1 base respectively, with 8 bases between them. The CDR3 sequence is 14 residues long. This chain's CDR3 is CASSLTPGTDTQYF. DNA for the CDR3: TGTGCCAGCAGCTTGACTCCTGGCACAGATACGCAGTATTTT.

This clone appeared a single time. This chain connects TRBV6-6 to TRBJ2-5; D is unclear. The CDR3 consists of 12 residues. Trimming took off 5 bases at V and 1 base at J, with 5 bases between the two ends. Germline loops: CDR1 MNHNY, CDR2 SVGAGI (reference sequence). The CDR3 DNA is TGTGCCAGCAGTCGTAGCCAAGAGACCCAGTACTTC. As protein: CASSRSQETQYF.

The genes are TRBV19 and TRBJ2-1; D might be TRBD1 (6 bases). V lost 5 bases and J lost 9, with 11 bases in between. Germline CDR1 LNHDA, CDR2 SQIVND (reference sequence). This CDR3 is 12 amino acids long. The CDR3 is CASSPWGREQFF. Written as DNA, the CDR3 is TGTGCCAGTAGTCCCTGGGGGCGTGAGCAGTTCTTC. Filled out from reference TRBV19 and TRBJ2-1, the complete variable domain reads DGGITQSPKYLFRKEGQNVTLSCEQNLNHDAMYWYRQDPGQGLRLIYYSQIVNDFQKGDIAEGYSVSREKKESFPLTVTSAQKNPTAFYLCASSPWGREQFFGPGTRLTVL.

V gene TRBV21-1 combines with J gene TRBJ2-7; whether TRBD2, the table's D call, matches the DNA was not checked. TRBV21-1 is a listed pseudogene. This CDR3 region has 15 residues. The CDR3 loop reads CASSFSGALNYEQYF. The DNA of the CDR3 is TGTGCCAGCAGTTTTAGCGGCGCGCTTAACTACGAGCAGTACTTC.

As to this clone: The junction shows a germline mismatch at one end, possibly a read error. The CDR3 nucleotides read TGTTCCAGCAGCTTAGGTCGGTTGGGACTAGCGGGGTTCACAGATACGCAGTATTTT. It yields the protein CSSSLGRLGLAGFTDTQYF. The rearrangement uses TRBV7-9 and TRBJ2-3; TRBD2 matches 13 bases. The CDR3 runs to 19 residues. CDR1 is SEHNR, CDR2 FQNEAQ, per germline (reference sequence). Full variable domain (missing parts from reference TRBV7-9 and TRBJ2-3): DTGVSQNPRHKITKRGQNVTFRCDPISEHNRLYWYRQTLGQGPEFLTYFQNEAQLEKSRLLSDRFSAERPKGSFSTLEIQRTEQGDSAMYLCSSSLGRLGLAGFTDTQYFGPGTRLTVL.

This rearrangement joins TRBV30 to TRBJ2-5; the D gene is possibly TRBD2 (6 bases). The DNA matches TRBJ2-7 better at its end, which makes the J call doubtful. The germline gives CDR1 GTSNPN, CDR2 SVGIG (reference sequence). This CDR3 contains 15 residues. The CDR3 nucleotides are TGTGCCTGGAGTAAGCCGGGAGCTGACTTCTACGAGCAGTACTTC. Translating gives CAWSKPGADFYEQYF.

The J gene is TRBJ2-5, the V gene TRBV6-4, with 15 bases aligning to TRBD2. The V segment lost 7 bases and the J segment 4 bases; nucleotides outside the gene matches: 4. The length of the CDR3 is 15 residues. The germline CDR1 and CDR2 sequences are MRHNA and SNTAGT. The CDR3 sequence: CASTWTSGRAETQYF. The CDR3 nucleotides are TGTGCCAGCACCTGGACTAGCGGGAGGGCAGAGACCCAGTACTTC.

The chain uses TRBV6-5 and TRBJ2-3; 7 bases fit TRBD2. Germline V gene lookup returns CDR1 MNHEY and CDR2 SVGAGI. The V and J ends lost 2 bases and 1 base, in that order; junction bases with no gene match: 3. CDR3 length: 15 residues. In nucleotides, the CDR3 is TGTGCCAGCAGTTACGGCGGGAGAGGCACAGATACGCAGTATTTT. This gives the protein CASSYGGRGTDTQYF.

This clone has just a few counts. This chain links TRBV30 with TRBJ2-2; unclear D gene. Germline CDR1 GTSNPN, CDR2 SVGIG (reference sequence). Trimming took 0 bases from V and 6 from J, leaving 8 bases between them. The CDR3 is 13 amino acids. CDR3 in DNA: TGTGCCTGGAGTGTAATATCGTCCGGGGAGCTGTTTTTT. Translation: CAWSVISSGELFF.

The chain links TRBV6-1 to TRBJ2-5; TRBD1 aligns across 11 bases. The J call may be mistaken, given a closer DNA end match to TRBJ2-7. The germline V gene encodes CDR1 MNHNS and CDR2 SASEGT. The CDR3 has 15 residues. CDR3 in amino acids: CASSGRTGGPYEQYF. CDR3 nucleotides: TGTGCCAGCAGTGGACGGACAGGGGGCCCCTACGAGCAGTACTTC.

V usage is TRBV19 and J usage is TRBJ1-2; a possible D gene is TRBD1 (5 bases). The V end was cut by 5 bases, the J end by 6 bases, with 19 bases between. In germline, CDR1 is LNHDA, CDR2 SQIVND (reference sequence). CDR3 length equals 15 residues. This CDR3 is CASSSTAQGYDGYTF. CDR3 DNA sequence: TGTGCCAGTAGTTCCACGGCTCAGGGTTATGATGGCTACACCTTC.

V and J are TRBV19 and TRBJ1-2; TRBD1 aligns across 9 bases. The CDR3 loop spans 14 amino acids. V gave up 5 bases and J gave up 4 bases; unmatched junction bases: 5. Germline V lookup: CDR1 LNHDA, CDR2 SQIVND (reference sequence). CDR3 DNA: TGTGCCAGTAGTCTGACAGGGGGTTTCTATGGCTACACCTTC. It translates to CASSLTGGFYGYTF.

This clone turned up a few times. This rearrangement joins TRBV19 to TRBJ2-5; no firm D call. CDR1 LNHDA and CDR2 SQIVND come from the germline V gene (reference sequence). The CDR3 has 12 amino acids. V lost 9 bases and J 5 bases, leaving 13 bases between the germline ends. The CDR3 coding sequence is TGTGCCAGGCCTAACCTCTCTGAGACCCAGTACTTC. The encoded protein is CARPNLSETQYF.

The chain combines TRBV5-1 with TRBJ2-7; 7 bases are a match to TRBD2. Germline-derived CDR1 and CDR2 are SGHRS and YFSETQ. Trimming removed 3 bases from V and 3 bases from J; junction bases left unmatched: 6. CDR3 length equals 14 residues. The CDR3 DNA sequence: TGCGCCAGCAGCTGGGCGGGGGTTCTCTACGAGCAGTACTTC. It yields the protein CASSWAGVLYEQYF. Full variable domain (rest looked up from reference TRBV5-1 and TRBJ2-7): KAGVTQTPRYLIKTRGQQVTLSCSPISGHRSVSWYQQTPGQGLQFLFEYFSETQRNKGNFPGRFSGRQFSNSRSEMNVSTLELGDSALYLCASSWAGVLYEQYFGPGTRLTVT.

This clone was recorded once. The V and J genes are TRBV5-1 and TRBJ2-2, with 8 nucleotides matching TRBD1. The CDR3 has 16 amino acids. After removal of 4 bases from V and 1 base from J, the junction contained 6 bases not matched to a gene. From germline, CDR1 is SGHRS and CDR2 YFSETQ. CDR3 in amino acids: CASSTGQGGNTGELFF. The CDR3 DNA is TGCGCCAGCAGCACCGGACAGGGTGGGAACACCGGGGAGCTGTTTTTT.

This rearrangement joins TRBV5-1 to TRBJ1-2, with TRBD1 identical over 7 bases. The CDR3 runs to 15 residues. Germline assignment: CDR1 SGHRS and CDR2 YFSETQ. The V gene end was trimmed by 4 bases and the J gene end by 5 bases; junction bases not matched to a gene: 11. CDR3 sequence: CASSPQGRRYYGYTF. The CDR3 coding sequence is TGCGCCAGCAGCCCACAGGGGCGGCGGTATTATGGCTACACCTTC.

This chain connects TRBV11-2 to TRBJ2-1, with 12 bases identical to TRBD2. The CDR3 consists of 16 residues. Germline trimming cut 0 bases from V and 9 bases from J; bases unmatched to any gene: 6. The germline CDR1 and CDR2 sequences are SGHAT and FQNNGV. CDR3 loop: CASSLDRASGRGEQFF. For the CDR3, the DNA is TGTGCCAGCAGCTTAGATAGGGCTAGCGGGAGGGGTGAGCAGTTCTTC.

The chain links TRBV7-9 to TRBJ1-5; D is unclear. Trimming pared 1 base from V and 0 bases from J, leaving 7 bases between. Germline CDR1 is SEHNR and CDR2 is FQNEAQ (reference sequence). The CDR3 runs 15 residues. CDR3 nucleotides: TGTGCCAGCAGCTTAGATCCGAGTAGCAATCAGCCCCAGCATTTT. Protein sequence: CASSLDPSSNQPQHF.

The rearrangement links TRBV7-3 to TRBJ2-2; D remains unclear. Trimming took off 6 bases at V and 5 bases at J, with 13 bases between the two ends. CDR1 SGHTA and CDR2 FQGTGA come from the germline V gene. The CDR3 sequence is 14 residues long. The CDR3 DNA is TGTGCCAGCAGTACGGGTCTGGGTACCGGGGAGCTGTTTTTT. This sequence encodes CASSTGLGTGELFF.